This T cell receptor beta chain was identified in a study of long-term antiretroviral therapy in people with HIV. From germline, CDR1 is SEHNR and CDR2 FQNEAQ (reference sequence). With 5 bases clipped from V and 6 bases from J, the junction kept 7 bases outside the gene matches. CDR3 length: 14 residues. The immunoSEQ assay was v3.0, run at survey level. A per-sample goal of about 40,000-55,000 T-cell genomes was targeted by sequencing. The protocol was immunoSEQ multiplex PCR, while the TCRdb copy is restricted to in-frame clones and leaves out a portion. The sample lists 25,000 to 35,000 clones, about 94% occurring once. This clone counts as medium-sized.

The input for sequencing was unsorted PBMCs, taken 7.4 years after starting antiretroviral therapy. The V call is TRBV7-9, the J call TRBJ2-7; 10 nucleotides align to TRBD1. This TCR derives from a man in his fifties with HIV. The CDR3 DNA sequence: TGTGCCAGCAGCACCGGGACAGGGGTGGGCGAGCAGTACTTC. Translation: CASSTGTGVGEQYF.